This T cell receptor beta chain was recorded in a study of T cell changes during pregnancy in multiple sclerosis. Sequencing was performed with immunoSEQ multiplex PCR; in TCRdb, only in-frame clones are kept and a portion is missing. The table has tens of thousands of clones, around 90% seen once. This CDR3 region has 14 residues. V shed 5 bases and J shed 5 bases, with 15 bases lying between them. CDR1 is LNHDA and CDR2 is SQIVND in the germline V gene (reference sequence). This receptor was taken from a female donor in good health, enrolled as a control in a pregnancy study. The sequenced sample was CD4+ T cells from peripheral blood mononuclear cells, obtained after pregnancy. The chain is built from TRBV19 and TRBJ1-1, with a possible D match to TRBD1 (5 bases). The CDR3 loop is CASSDPGLRTEAFF. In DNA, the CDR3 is TGTGCCAGTAGTGACCCGGGACTAAGGACTGAAGCTTTCTTT.